This entry describes one T cell receptor (beta chain). The PCR made use of 60 Vbeta and 13 Jbeta primers. Clones were read by immunoSEQ multiplex PCR, and TCRdb kept only the in-frame ones, dropping some. This sample has 200,000 to 300,000 clones; 82% occur once, and the top ten carry 5% to 6.5%. The length of the CDR3 is 14 residues. Trimming cost V 3 bases and J 4 bases; bases outside gene matches: 4. Germline CDR1 and CDR2: LNHDA and SQIVND (reference sequence). The data belong to a study of cytomegalovirus exposure and HLA in healthy donors. Sequenced sample: PBMCs. The origin of this receptor is a woman aged 40 to 55 in good health and CMV-seropositive. This chain joins TRBV19 and TRBJ2-7; 9 nucleotides line up with TRBD2. CDR3 DNA sequence: TGTGCCAGTAGTATTAGCGGGAGTCAATACGAGCAGTACTTC. The encoded protein is CASSISGSQYEQYF.